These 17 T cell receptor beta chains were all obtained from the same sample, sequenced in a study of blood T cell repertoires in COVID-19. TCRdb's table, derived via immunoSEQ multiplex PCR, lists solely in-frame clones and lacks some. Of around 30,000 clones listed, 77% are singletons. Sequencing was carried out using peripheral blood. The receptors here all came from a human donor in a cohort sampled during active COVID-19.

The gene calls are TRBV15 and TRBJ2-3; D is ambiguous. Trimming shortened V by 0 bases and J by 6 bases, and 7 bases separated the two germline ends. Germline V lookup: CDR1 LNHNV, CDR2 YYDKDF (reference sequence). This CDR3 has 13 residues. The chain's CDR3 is CATSRDTGDTQYF. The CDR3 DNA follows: TGTGCCACCAGCAGAGACACCGGGGATACGCAGTATTTT.

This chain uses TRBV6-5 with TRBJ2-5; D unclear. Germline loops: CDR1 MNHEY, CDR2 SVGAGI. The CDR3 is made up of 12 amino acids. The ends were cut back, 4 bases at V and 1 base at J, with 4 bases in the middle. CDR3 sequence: CASSSGQETQYF. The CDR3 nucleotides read TGTGCCAGCAGTTCAGGCCAAGAGACCCAGTACTTC.

The CDR3, as DNA: TGCGCCAGCAGCCAAGATACTTTTTCCTACGAGCAGTACTTC. Its translation is CASSQDTFSYEQYF. The genes are TRBV4-1 and TRBJ2-7; D unclear. This CDR3 region has 14 residues. Germline CDR1 is MGHRA and CDR2 is YSYEKL. V shed 0 bases and J shed 1 base, with 7 bases lying between them.

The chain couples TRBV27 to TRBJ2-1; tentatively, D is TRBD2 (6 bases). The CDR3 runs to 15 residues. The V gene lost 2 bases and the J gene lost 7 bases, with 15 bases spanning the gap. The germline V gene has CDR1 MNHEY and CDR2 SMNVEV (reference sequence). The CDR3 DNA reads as TGTGCCAGCAGTTTAACCTGGCTAGCGAGAAATGAGCAGTTCTTC. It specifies CASSLTWLARNEQFF.

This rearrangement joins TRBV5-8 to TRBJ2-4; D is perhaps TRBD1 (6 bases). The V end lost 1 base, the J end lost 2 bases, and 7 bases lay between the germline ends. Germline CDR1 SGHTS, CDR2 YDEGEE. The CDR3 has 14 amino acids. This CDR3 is CASSLTGTKNIQYF. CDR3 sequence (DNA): TGTGCCAGCAGCTTGACAGGGACCAAAAACATTCAGTACTTC.

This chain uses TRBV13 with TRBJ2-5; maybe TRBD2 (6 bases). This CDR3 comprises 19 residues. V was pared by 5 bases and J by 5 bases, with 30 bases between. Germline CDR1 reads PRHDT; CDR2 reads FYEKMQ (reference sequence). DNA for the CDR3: TGTGCCAGCAGCCTATTGGGAGGCCTAGGCTGGCAGGGAGTGGAGACCCAGTACTTC. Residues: CASSLLGGLGWQGVETQYF.

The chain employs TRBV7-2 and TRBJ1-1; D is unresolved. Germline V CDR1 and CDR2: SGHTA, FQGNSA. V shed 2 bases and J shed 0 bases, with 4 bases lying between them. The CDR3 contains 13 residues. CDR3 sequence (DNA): TGTGCCAGCAGCTTATCAGTGAACACTGAAGCTTTCTTT. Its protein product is CASSLSVNTEAFF.

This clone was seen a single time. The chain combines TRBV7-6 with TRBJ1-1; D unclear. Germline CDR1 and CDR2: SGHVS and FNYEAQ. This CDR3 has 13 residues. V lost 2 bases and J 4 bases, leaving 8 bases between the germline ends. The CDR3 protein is CASSLSRGTEAFF. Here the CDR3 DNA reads TGTGCCAGCAGCTTATCGCGGGGCACTGAAGCTTTCTTT.

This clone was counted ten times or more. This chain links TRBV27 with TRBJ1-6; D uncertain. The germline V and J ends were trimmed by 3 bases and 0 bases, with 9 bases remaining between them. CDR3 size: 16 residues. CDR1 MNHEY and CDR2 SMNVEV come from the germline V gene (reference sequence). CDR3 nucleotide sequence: TGTGCCAGCAGTTTGCGAATGAGCTCCTATAATTCACCCCTCCACTTT. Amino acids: CASSLRMSSYNSPLHF.

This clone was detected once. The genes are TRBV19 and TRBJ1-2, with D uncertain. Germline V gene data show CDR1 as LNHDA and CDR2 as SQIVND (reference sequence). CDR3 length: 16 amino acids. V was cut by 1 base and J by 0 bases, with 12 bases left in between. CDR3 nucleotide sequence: TGTGCCAGTAGTATAGGGTTACAGTTCCCTAACTATGGCTACACCTTC. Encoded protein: CASSIGLQFPNYGYTF.

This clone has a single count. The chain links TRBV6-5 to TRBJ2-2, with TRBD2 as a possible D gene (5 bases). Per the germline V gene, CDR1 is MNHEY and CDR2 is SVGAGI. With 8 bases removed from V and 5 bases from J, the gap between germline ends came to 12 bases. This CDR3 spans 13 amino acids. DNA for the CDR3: TGTGCCAGCCGAGAGGGAAGAACCGGGGAGCTGTTTTTT. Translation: CASREGRTGELFF.

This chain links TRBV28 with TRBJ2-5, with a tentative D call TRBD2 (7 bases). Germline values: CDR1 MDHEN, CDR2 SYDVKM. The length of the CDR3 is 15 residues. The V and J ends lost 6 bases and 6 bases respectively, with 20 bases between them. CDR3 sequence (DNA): TGTGCCAGCAGAGGGGGGGACTTGCGATTACAGACCCAGTACTTC. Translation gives CASRGGDLRLQTQYF.

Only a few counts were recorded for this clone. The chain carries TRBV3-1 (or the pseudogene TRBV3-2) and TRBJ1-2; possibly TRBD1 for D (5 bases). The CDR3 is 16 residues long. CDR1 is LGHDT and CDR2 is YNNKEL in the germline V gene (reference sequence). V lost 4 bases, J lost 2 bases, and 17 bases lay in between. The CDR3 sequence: CASSPGFDSWNYGYTF. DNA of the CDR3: TGTGCCAGCAGCCCCGGGTTTGACAGCTGGAACTATGGCTACACCTTC.

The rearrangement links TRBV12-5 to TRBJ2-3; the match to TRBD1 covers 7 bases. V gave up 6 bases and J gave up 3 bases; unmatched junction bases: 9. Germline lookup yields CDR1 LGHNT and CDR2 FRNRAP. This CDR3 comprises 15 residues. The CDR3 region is CASGNSGGVTDTQYF. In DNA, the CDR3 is TGTGCTAGTGGGAACTCAGGGGGTGTAACAGATACGCAGTATTTT.

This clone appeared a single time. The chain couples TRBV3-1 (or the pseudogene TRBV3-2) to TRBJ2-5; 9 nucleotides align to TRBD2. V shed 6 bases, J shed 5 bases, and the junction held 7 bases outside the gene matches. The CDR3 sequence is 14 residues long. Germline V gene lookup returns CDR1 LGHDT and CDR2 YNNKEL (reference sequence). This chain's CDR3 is CASRSRGGGETQYF. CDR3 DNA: TGTGCCAGCAGGTCGCGGGGGGGCGGGGAGACCCAGTACTTC.

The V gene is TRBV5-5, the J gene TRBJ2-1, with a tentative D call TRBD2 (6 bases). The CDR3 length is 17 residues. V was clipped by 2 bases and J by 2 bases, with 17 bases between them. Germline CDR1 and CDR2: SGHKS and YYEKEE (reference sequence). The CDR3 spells CASSFPSGTGTYNEQFF. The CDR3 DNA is TGTGCCAGCAGCTTCCCCTCAGGGACTGGCACCTACAATGAGCAGTTCTTC.

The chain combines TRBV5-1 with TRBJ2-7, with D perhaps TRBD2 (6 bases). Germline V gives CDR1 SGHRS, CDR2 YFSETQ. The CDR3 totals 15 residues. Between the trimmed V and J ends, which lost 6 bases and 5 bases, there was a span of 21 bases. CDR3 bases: TGCGCCAGCACCCTTATCGGGGGATTGAATAACGAGCAGTACTTC. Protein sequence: CASTLIGGLNNEQYF.